A selection of T cell receptor beta chains follows, all from one sample in a study of blood T cells in healthy people across ages. TCRdb used MiXCR to reprocess the 5' RACE reads, holding one entry per CDR3 protein. The sample contains 540,000 or so distinct CDR3 sequences, approximately 30% of which appear only once. The specimen sequenced was blood. The receptors stem from a woman between 65 and 79 years old in good health. Both conserved end residues are part of each CDR3. A D gene is named only where the DNA matches it firmly. Not all rows give a size; the values are once, few, many and, for expanded clones, a class.

>TRBV7-9|.|TRBJ2-7|once|13
CASSLASLGEQYF
TGTGCCAGCAGCTTAGCGTCGTTGGGCGAGCAGTACTTC
>TRBV5-1|.|TRBJ2-2|.|16
CASSLPLAGMTGELFF
TGCGCCAGCAGCTTGCCCCTAGCAGGGATGACCGGGGAGCTGTTTTTT
>TRBV29-1|.|TRBJ2-3|few|15
CSVNGRLPSTDTQYF
TGCAGCGTAAATGGACGGCTACCATCAACAGATACGCAGTATTTT
>TRBV2|.|TRBJ2-5|few|11
CASSEMETQYF
TGTGCCAGCAGTGAAATGGAGACCCAGTACTTC
>TRBV5-1|TRBD2|TRBJ2-5|.|14
CASSLSGRQETQYF
TGCGCCAGCAGCCTGTCCGGGAGGCAAGAGACCCAGTACTTC
>TRBV6-6|TRBD1|TRBJ2-5|.|14
CASSYPTGGETQYF
TGTGCCAGCAGTTACCCGACAGGGGGAGAGACCCAGTACTTC
>TRBV20-1|TRBD1|TRBJ1-2|few|13
CSAQGVLSYGYTF
TGCAGTGCCCAGGGGGTTTTGAGCTATGGCTACACCTTC
>TRBV7-8|TRBD1|TRBJ2-7|.|14
CASSLGGTGSEQYF
TGTGCCAGCAGCTTAGGGGGGACAGGGAGCGAGCAGTACTTC
>TRBV5-1|TRBD1|TRBJ1-4|few|16
CASSIRQGTTNEKLFF
TGCGCCAGCAGCATCAGACAGGGAACAACTAATGAAAAACTGTTTTTT
>TRBV5-1|.|TRBJ1-2|.|15
CASSLASLEGYGYTF
TGCGCCAGCAGCTTGGCTAGTCTTGAGGGCTATGGCTACACCTTC
>TRBV6-5|.|TRBJ1-4|few|15
CASSYGFATNEKLFF
TGTGCCAGCAGTTACGGGTTTGCAACTAATGAAAAACTGTTTTTT
>TRBV6-2/TRBV6-3|.|TRBJ2-5|few|13
CASNAIAGETQYF
TGTGCCAGCAATGCTATCGCGGGGGAGACCCAGTACTTC
>TRBV7-2|.|TRBJ2-7|.|15
CASSGGGQLSYEQYF
TGTGCCAGCAGCGGGGGGGGACAGCTTTCCTACGAGCAGTACTTC
>TRBV11-3|.|TRBJ2-7|few|14
CASSDTVVDYEQYF
TGTGCCAGCAGCGACACGGTAGTCGACTACGAGCAGTACTTC
>TRBV7-9|.|TRBJ2-7|.|13
CASSFGMDYEQYF
TGTGCCAGCAGCTTTGGGATGGATTACGAGCAGTACTTC
>TRBV4-3|.|TRBJ1-4|.|15
CASSPRRGVGEKLFF
TGCGCCAGCAGCCCTAGAAGGGGGGTCGGGGAAAAACTGTTTTTT
>TRBV7-8|.|TRBJ2-1|.|13
CASSFFRHNEQFF
TGTGCCAGCAGCTTTTTCAGGCACAATGAGCAGTTCTTC
>TRBV6-5|.|TRBJ1-2|.|15
CASSYGGGAYYGYTF
TGTGCCAGCAGTTACGGGGGGGGCGCATACTATGGCTACACCTTC
>TRBV20-1|.|TRBJ1-2|.|12
CSARVGVDGYTF
TGCAGTGCTAGAGTAGGGGTGGATGGCTACACCTTC
>TRBV12-3/TRBV12-4|.|TRBJ1-5|few|13
CASSGSIDQPQHF
TGTGCCAGCAGCGGTTCCATTGATCAGCCCCAGCATTTT
>TRBV4-3|TRBD1|TRBJ1-2|.|14
CASSQEQGARGYTF
TGCGCCAGCAGCCAAGAACAGGGGGCGCGTGGCTACACCTTC
>TRBV5-1|.|TRBJ2-5|.|14
CATALGTTQETQYF
TGCGCCACGGCCCTCGGGACGACCCAAGAGACCCAGTACTTC
>TRBV6-2/TRBV6-3|.|TRBJ2-5|few|16
CASSNDRKQLSETQYF
TGTGCCAGCAGTAACGACAGGAAGCAGTTGTCAGAGACCCAGTACTTC
>TRBV5-1|.|TRBJ1-2|.|13
CASRRANLDGYTF
TGCGCCAGTCGACGGGCGAACCTAGATGGCTACACCTTC
>TRBV3-1|.|TRBJ2-5|many|13
CASSRTTTGAQYF
TGTGCCAGCAGCCGGACTACCACGGGGGCCCAGTACTTC
>TRBV6-5|TRBD1|TRBJ1-2|few|14
CASMAYNRGSGYTF
TGTGCCAGCATGGCCTATAACAGGGGGTCTGGCTACACCTTC
>TRBV20-1|TRBD1|TRBJ1-2|.|12
CSATPTGPGYTF
TGCAGTGCTACTCCGACAGGGCCCGGCTACACCTTC
>TRBV11-2|.|TRBJ2-7|few|15
CASSLGGNMRMEQYF
TGTGCCAGCAGCTTAGGGGGCAATATGCGGATGGAGCAGTACTTC
>TRBV27|TRBD2|TRBJ2-5|.|13
CASSWGGGETQYF
TGTGCCAGCAGTTGGGGGGGAGGGGAGACCCAGTACTTC
>TRBV9|.|TRBJ2-2|.|16
CASSVEGRGDAGELFF
TGTGCCAGCAGCGTAGAGGGGAGGGGGGACGCCGGGGAGCTGTTTTTT
>TRBV12-3/TRBV12-4|TRBD1|TRBJ1-2|few|14
CASSVRDRVYGYTF
TGTGCCAGCAGTGTCCGGGACAGGGTTTACGGCTACACCTTC
>TRBV7-9|.|TRBJ1-6|.|13
CASSTTGNSPLHF
TGTGCCAGCAGCACTACAGGGAATTCACCCCTCCACTTT
>TRBV20-1|.|TRBJ1-2|.|12
CSARESGDGYTF
TGCAGTGCTAGAGAGTCGGGTGATGGCTACACCTTC
>TRBV4-3|TRBD1|TRBJ2-2|once|16
CASSQSRGSHTGELFF
TGCGCCAGCAGCCAAAGCAGGGGGTCGCACACCGGGGAGCTGTTTTTT
>TRBV4-1|.|TRBJ2-5|.|15
CASSQESQGRSTQYF
TGCGCCAGCAGCCAAGAGTCCCAGGGACGGTCGACCCAGTACTTC
>TRBV6-1|.|TRBJ2-5|.|14
CASSERTVQETQYF
TGTGCCAGCAGTGAACGGACAGTCCAAGAGACCCAGTACTTC
>TRBV4-3|TRBD1|TRBJ1-4|.|18
CASSQEVFAGQGREKLFF
TGCGCCAGCAGCCAAGAAGTTTTTGCGGGACAGGGAAGGGAAAAACTGTTTTTT
>TRBV4-2|.|TRBJ2-3|.|12
CASSQSGDTQYF
TGTGCCAGCAGCCAATCTGGAGATACGCAGTATTTT
>TRBV20-1|TRBD2|TRBJ2-4|few|17
CSAQTSGGAAAKNIQYF
TGCAGTGCTCAGACTAGCGGGGGGGCTGCAGCCAAAAACATTCAGTACTTC
>TRBV29-1|.|TRBJ2-5|few|12
CSVEAAGETQYF
TGCAGCGTTGAGGCGGCAGGAGAGACCCAGTACTTC
>TRBV20-1|TRBD2|TRBJ2-3|.|15
CSADGAGGSTDTQYF
TGCAGTGCCGACGGAGCGGGGGGCAGCACAGATACGCAGTATTTT
>TRBV12-3/TRBV12-4|.|TRBJ2-1|once|15
CASSFGDNSYNEQFF
TGTGCCAGCAGTTTTGGGGACAACTCCTACAATGAGCAGTTCTTC